The 22 T cell receptor beta chains reported below all come from one sample, sequenced in a study of T cell responses to AZD1222 COVID-19 vaccine. Data came from immunoSEQ multiplex PCR; TCRdb stores just in-frame clones and leaves some out. Of about 160,000 clones listed, about 91% are singletons. The material was peripheral blood, obtained 28 days after the second AZD1222 dose. The receptors come from an adult who received the AZD1222 COVID-19 vaccine.

The rearrangement links TRBV19 to TRBJ2-6, with D hard to call. The V and J ends lost 2 bases and 0 bases respectively, with 11 bases between them. The CDR3 length is 17 residues. Germline V gives CDR1 LNHDA, CDR2 SQIVND (reference sequence). CDR3 bases: TGTGCCAGTAGTATAAACCCGCCCAACTCTGGGGCCAACGTCCTGACTTTC. It codes for CASSINPPNSGANVLTF.

The chain uses TRBV30 and TRBJ1-2, with a possible D match to TRBD1 (6 bases). V shed 0 bases and J shed 6 bases, with 17 bases lying between them. Germline CDR1 is GTSNPN and CDR2 is SVGIG (reference sequence). This CDR3 spans 15 amino acids. The CDR3 loop reads CAWSVVSRGGNGYTF. CDR3 bases: TGTGCCTGGAGTGTAGTGTCCAGGGGTGGGAATGGCTACACCTTC.

This sequence joins TRBV4-1 and TRBJ1-5; 9 nucleotides match TRBD1. This CDR3 contains 18 residues. The V gene end was trimmed by 3 bases and the J gene end by 0 bases; junction bases not matched to a gene: 9. CDR1 and CDR2 (germline): MGHRA, YSYEKL. Here the CDR3 reads CASSHNPGQGVSNQPQHF. DNA for the CDR3: TGCGCCAGCAGCCATAACCCGGGACAGGGCGTTAGCAATCAGCCCCAGCATTTT.

This clone was detected only once. The chain recombines TRBV6-2 or TRBV6-3 with TRBJ1-5; D is unresolved. Trimming left V 4 bases short and J 5 bases short, with 15 bases between. The CDR3 covers 15 residues. Germline CDR1 is MNHEY and CDR2 is SVGEGT. CDR3 DNA sequence: TGTGCCAGCAGTTTCAGGTCCCTAACTGATCAGCCCCAGCATTTT. Residues: CASSFRSLTDQPQHF.

The chain has TRBV2 and TRBJ1-6; 7 nucleotides align to TRBD1. Germline V lookup: CDR1 SNHLY, CDR2 FYNNEI. J gave up 6 bases and V 8 bases, and 4 bases lay outside the gene matches. The CDR3 loop spans 13 amino acids. CDR3 DNA: TGTGCCAGCGAGGGGGACAGTAATTCACCCCTCCACTTT. It encodes CASEGDSNSPLHF.

J is TRBJ1-1 and V is TRBV4-3; D is unclear. The CDR3 contains 14 residues. Germline V gives CDR1 LGHNA, CDR2 YSLEER. V lost 1 base and J lost 1, with 7 bases in between. CDR3 sequence reads: CASSQALRNTEAFF. The CDR3 DNA sequence: TGCGCCAGCAGCCAAGCGCTACGGAACACTGAAGCTTTCTTT.

The rearrangement links TRBV5-4 to TRBJ2-5; D is perhaps TRBD1 or TRBD2 (5 bases each). V was shortened by 1 base and J by 2 bases, with 15 bases between the two germline ends. CDR3 length equals 16 residues. CDR1 and CDR2 (germline): SGHNT, YYREEE (reference sequence). CDR3 sequence (DNA): TGTGCCAGCAGCTTGCCAGGGAGAACAGGACAAGAGACCCAGTACTTC. Translated: CASSLPGRTGQETQYF.

The chain joins TRBV15 to TRBJ1-4; D remains unclear. Germline V gene data show CDR1 as LNHNV and CDR2 as YYDKDF (reference sequence). V was shortened by 7 bases and J by 4 bases, with 13 bases between the two germline ends. This CDR3 comprises 14 residues. CDR3 sequence: CATKGGSNNEKLFF. Written as DNA, the CDR3 is TGTGCCACCAAGGGAGGATCCAATAATGAAAAACTGTTTTTT.

The rearrangement joins TRBV15 to TRBJ2-5; 9 positions match TRBD2. The CDR3 spans 15 residues. Germline V gives CDR1 LNHNV, CDR2 YYDKDF (reference sequence). The ends lost 1 base at V and 2 bases at J; junction bases unmatched: 2. CDR3 sequence: CATSRASGRQETQYF. The DNA of the CDR3 is TGTGCCACCAGCAGAGCCAGCGGGAGGCAAGAGACCCAGTACTTC.

This clone came up once. The chain combines TRBV6-6 with TRBJ2-7; perhaps TRBD2 as D (6 bases). This CDR3 comprises 14 residues. Germline V gene data show CDR1 as MNHNY and CDR2 as SVGAGI (reference sequence). Trimming took off 5 bases at V and 7 bases at J, with 18 bases between the two ends. The CDR3 reads CASSPSGRSEEQYF. For the CDR3, the DNA is TGTGCCAGCAGTCCTTCCGGGAGATCGGAAGAGCAGTACTTC.

The chain is built from TRBV30 and TRBJ1-6, with D hard to call. The germline V gene encodes CDR1 GTSNPN and CDR2 SVGIG (reference sequence). This CDR3 contains 15 residues. Trimming pared 3 bases from V and 7 bases from J, leaving 16 bases between. The CDR3 is CAWSVNRGSNSPLHF. CDR3 DNA: TGTGCCTGGAGCGTAAACCGGGGTAGCAATTCACCCCTCCACTTT.

Of note for this clone: The junction departs from the called germline gene at one end, perhaps through a read error. The sample contains more than one DNA sequence encoding this CDR3. The chain links TRBV28 to TRBJ2-7, with D possibly TRBD1 on 6 matching bases. Germline CDR1 MDHEN, CDR2 SYDVKM. The CDR3 has 15 residues. As DNA, the CDR3 is TGTGCCAGCAGCTTTCAGGGGAGTAGCTCCTACGAGCAGTACTTT. Translated, it gives CASSFQGSSSYEQYF.

This chain links TRBV6-1 with TRBJ2-5; D tentatively reads TRBD1 or TRBD2 (5 bases each). Germline loops: CDR1 MNHNS, CDR2 SASEGT. Trimming removed 2 bases from V and 0 bases from J, with 16 bases in between. The CDR3 is made up of 17 amino acids. The CDR3 protein is CASSESLGALYQETQYF. CDR3 nucleotides: TGTGCCAGCAGTGAATCTCTCGGGGCTTTGTACCAAGAGACCCAGTACTTC.

The rearrangement uses TRBV6-1 and TRBJ2-7; TRBD2 is a possible D gene (6 bases). The CDR3 spans 16 residues. V gave up 0 bases and J gave up 4 bases, with 16 bases separating them. The V gene's germline CDR1 is MNHNS and CDR2 SASEGT. CDR3 in DNA: TGTGCCAGCAGTGAAGCGGCGGGACCGCTCGGGTACGAGCAGTACTTC. Translating it yields CASSEAAGPLGYEQYF.

The CDR3 DNA reads TGTGCCTGGAGTGAGACAGCTACTAACTATGGCTACACCTTC. Protein: CAWSETATNYGYTF. V gene TRBV30 combines with J gene TRBJ1-2; D perhaps matches TRBD1 (5 bases). The CDR3 length is 14 residues. Germline V CDR1 and CDR2: GTSNPN, SVGIG (reference sequence). Trimming shortened V by 1 base and J by 0 bases, and 9 bases separated the two germline ends.

The CDR3 sequence is CASSDTRRQGRMPAFF. The CDR3 coding sequence is TGTGCCAGCAGTGACACCCGACGCCAGGGCAGGATGCCAGCTTTCTTT. The chain couples TRBV6-4 to TRBJ1-1, with a possible D match to TRBD1 (5 bases). Trimming removed 2 bases from V and 10 bases from J, with 23 bases in between. This CDR3 has 16 residues. The germline CDR1 and CDR2 sequences are MRHNA and SNTAGT.

The chain joins TRBV3-1 (or the pseudogene TRBV3-2) to TRBJ1-1; D call uncertain. This CDR3 comprises 16 residues. With 1 base removed from V and 4 bases from J, the gap between germline ends came to 16 bases. The germline CDR1 and CDR2 sequences are LGHDT and YNNKEL (reference sequence). The DNA of the CDR3 is TGTGCCAGCAGCCAAGTACATTTTCTGCAGTTCACTGAAGCTTTCTTT. Amino acid sequence: CASSQVHFLQFTEAFF.

The gene calls are TRBV19 and TRBJ2-1, with 7 bases aligning to TRBD2. Germline CDR1 reads LNHDA; CDR2 reads SQIVND (reference sequence). The CDR3 runs 13 residues. With 3 bases clipped from V and 15 bases from J, the junction kept 11 bases outside the gene matches. CDR3 nucleotide sequence: TGTGCCAGTAGTATTGGGGGGGTCCCGTCGCTGTTCTTC. It yields the protein CASSIGGVPSLFF.

The chain combines TRBV3-1 (or the pseudogene TRBV3-2) with TRBJ1-5, with D possibly TRBD1 on 5 matching bases. The CDR3 length is 15 residues. CDR1 is LGHDT, CDR2 YNNKEL, per germline (reference sequence). Trimming took 0 bases from V and 5 from J, leaving 11 bases between them. For the CDR3, the DNA is TGTGCCAGCAGCCAAGAGGCTCAGGGTGATCAGCCCCAGCATTTT. As protein: CASSQEAQGDQPQHF.

J is TRBJ1-1 and V is TRBV6-5; D remains ambiguous. The CDR3 has 16 residues. The germline gives CDR1 MNHEY, CDR2 SVGAGI. Trimming shortened V by 3 bases and J by 1 base, and 15 bases separated the two germline ends. As DNA, the CDR3 is TGTGCCAGCAGTTATACCGGGAGAGGACCGAACACTGAAGCTTTCTTT. Protein: CASSYTGRGPNTEAFF.

The V gene is TRBV10-3, the J gene TRBJ2-7; D gene uncertain. CDR1 ENHRY and CDR2 SYGVKD come from the germline V gene. The CDR3 runs to 14 residues. Trimming cost V 0 bases and J 2 bases, with 8 bases left between them. CDR3 amino acids: CAISESEQTYEQYF. The CDR3 DNA reads as TGTGCCATCAGTGAGTCGGAACAAACCTACGAGCAGTACTTC.

The chain employs TRBV5-4 and TRBJ1-6; weak D call: TRBD1 (6 bases). The CDR3 spans 16 residues. Germline V gene sequence: CDR1 SGHNT, CDR2 YYREEE (reference sequence). V was clipped by 3 bases and J by 4 bases, with 14 bases between them. The CDR3 protein is CASSSGTNTYNSPLHF. In nucleotides, the CDR3 is TGTGCCAGCAGCTCCGGGACAAATACTTATAATTCACCCCTCCACTTT. Supplemented by reference TRBV5-4 and TRBJ1-6, the full variable domain reads ETGVTQSPTHLIKTRGQQVTLRCSSQSGHNTVSWYQQALGQGPQFIFQYYREEENGRGNFPPRFSGLQFPNYSSELNVNALELDDSALYLCASSSGTNTYNSPLHFGNGTRLTVT.